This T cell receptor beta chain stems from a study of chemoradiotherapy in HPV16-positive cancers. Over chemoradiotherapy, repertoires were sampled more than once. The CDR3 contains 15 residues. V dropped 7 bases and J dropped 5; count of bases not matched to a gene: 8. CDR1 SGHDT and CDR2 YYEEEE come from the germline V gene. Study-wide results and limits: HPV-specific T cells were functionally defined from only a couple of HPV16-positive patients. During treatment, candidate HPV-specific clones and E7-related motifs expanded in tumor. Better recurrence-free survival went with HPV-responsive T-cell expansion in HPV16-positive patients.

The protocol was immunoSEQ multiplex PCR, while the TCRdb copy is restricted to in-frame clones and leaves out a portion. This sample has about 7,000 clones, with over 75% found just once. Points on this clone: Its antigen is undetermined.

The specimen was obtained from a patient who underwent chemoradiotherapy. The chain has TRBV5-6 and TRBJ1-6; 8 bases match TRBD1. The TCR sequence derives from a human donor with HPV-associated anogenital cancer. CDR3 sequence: CASGQGAPNNSPLHF. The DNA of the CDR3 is TGTGCCAGCGGCCAGGGGGCACCCAATAATTCACCCCTCCACTTT.